This is a list of T cell receptor beta chains from one sample in a study of shared clonotypes between healthy human individuals. TCRdb's table, derived via immunoSEQ multiplex PCR, lists solely in-frame clones and lacks some. The table includes roughly 2 million clones, just under 95% detected once. Sequenced sample: naive CD8+ T cells sorted from blood. These receptors all come from a young man in good health. Both conserved end residues are part of each CDR3. Fields, in order: D gene, clone size, J gene, V gene, CDR3 protein, CDR3 DNA. The D gene is left open where the match is weak. Part of the rows lack a size; the others show once, few, many or a class for expanded clones.

-,-,TRBJ1-4,TRBV9,CASSATDIATNEKLFF,TGTGCCAGCAGCGCCACAGACATTGCAACTAATGAAAAACTGTTTTTT
-,-,TRBJ1-2,TRBV6-5,CASSFGGGYTF,TGTGCCAGCAGTTTCGGGGGGGGCTACACCTTC
TRBD1,-,TRBJ1-1,TRBV5-1,CASSFTGGAEAFF,TGCGCCAGCAGCTTTACAGGGGGTGCTGAAGCTTTCTTT
TRBD1,-,TRBJ1-4,TRBV6-5,CASSGTGGGEKLFF,TGTGCCAGCAGTGGGACAGGGGGGGGCGAAAAACTGTTTTTT
-,-,TRBJ1-1,TRBV27,CARRGRVITEAFF,TGTGCCAGGCGAGGGAGGGTTATCACTGAAGCTTTCTTT
-,-,TRBJ2-5,TRBV28,CASSLRGVETQYF,TGTGCCAGCAGCCTCCGGGGTGTAGAGACCCAGTACTTC
-,-,TRBJ2-1,TRBV11-2,CASSLGGTYNEQFF,TGTGCCAGCAGCTTAGGAGGTACCTACAATGAGCAGTTCTTC
-,-,TRBJ2-2,TRBV5-6,CASSIGSGELFF,TGTGCCAGCAGCATCGGTTCGGGGGAGCTGTTTTTT
TRBD2,-,TRBJ2-1,TRBV10-3,CALASGKYNEQFF,TGTGCCCTAGCTAGCGGGAAATACAATGAGCAGTTCTTC
TRBD1,-,TRBJ1-4,TRBV11-3,CASSLSGGQGAVATNEKLFF,TGTGCCAGCAGCCTCAGTGGTGGACAGGGGGCCGTAGCAACTAATGAAAAACTGTTTTTT
-,-,TRBJ2-1,TRBV14,CASSLTSTGYNEQFF,TGTGCCAGCAGCCTGACCTCGACAGGCTACAATGAGCAGTTCTTC
-,-,TRBJ1-5,TRBV27,CASSLGPGAAYQPQHF,TGTGCCAGCAGTTTAGGTCCGGGGGCGGCGTATCAGCCCCAGCATTTT
-,-,TRBJ2-3,TRBV13,CASSSLRDDDTQYF,TGTGCCAGCAGTTCGTTAAGGGACGACGATACGCAGTATTTT
-,-,TRBJ1-2,TRBV28,CASSPYGGGAGYGYTF,TGTGCCAGCAGCCCTTATGGTGGGGGGGCGGGCTATGGCTACACCTTC
-,once,TRBJ1-5,TRBV28,CASRFLDAYSNQPQHF,TGTGCCAGCAGATTCCTGGACGCTTATAGCAATCAGCCCCAGCATTTT
-,-,TRBJ1-2,TRBV7-9,CASSLGHLYGYTF,TGTGCCAGCAGCTTGGGACATCTTTACGGCTACACCTTC
-,-,TRBJ1-5,TRBV19,CASSIGSGGGEPQHF,TGTGCCAGTAGTATTGGGTCCGGGGGGGGCGAGCCCCAGCATTTT
-,-,TRBJ1-2,TRBV13,CASTSLNYGYTF,TGTGCCAGCACCTCCCTTAACTATGGCTACACCTTC
-,-,TRBJ2-7,TRBV5-6,CASSYTTATEQYF,TGTGCCAGCAGCTATACCACAGCAACCGAGCAGTACTTC
-,-,TRBJ2-7,TRBV7-2,CASSFYEGYEQYF,TGTGCCAGCAGCTTCTACGAGGGCTACGAGCAGTACTTC
-,-,TRBJ2-1,TRBV11-2,CASSLDGLSSYNEQFF,TGTGCCAGCAGCTTAGATGGGTTAAGCTCCTACAATGAGCAGTTCTTC
TRBD1,-,TRBJ2-7,TRBV5-6,CASSLAPGQGVYEQYF,TGTGCCAGCAGCTTGGCGCCGGGACAGGGGGTATACGAGCAGTACTTC
-,-,TRBJ1-1,TRBV6-5,CASSLGTGEAFF,TGTGCCAGCAGCCTCGGGACGGGTGAAGCTTTCTTT
TRBD1,-,TRBJ2-7,TRBV7-6,CASSLGDREPVYEQYF,TGTGCCAGCAGCTTAGGAGACAGGGAGCCTGTATACGAGCAGTACTTC
TRBD1,once,TRBJ1-4,TRBV7-9,CASSDTGTGWEKLFF,TGTGCCAGCAGCGATACCGGGACAGGGTGGGAAAAACTGTTTTTT
TRBD1,-,TRBJ2-3,TRBV7-9,CASSPPQGTGEDTQYF,TGTGCCAGCAGCCCACCCCAAGGGACAGGCGAGGATACGCAGTATTTT
-,-,TRBJ1-5,TRBV28,CASSLPGEGQPQHF,TGTGCCAGCAGCCTGCCAGGGGAGGGACAGCCCCAGCATTTT
-,-,TRBJ2-1,TRBV27,CASSPSMGEQFF,TGTGCCAGCAGTCCGTCAATGGGTGAGCAGTTCTTC
TRBD2,-,TRBJ2-1,TRBV19,CASSIGIGLAGGPSSYNEQFF,TGTGCCAGTAGTATAGGAATAGGACTAGCGGGAGGGCCTTCCTCCTACAATGAGCAGTTCTTC
TRBD1,once,TRBJ1-3,TRBV6-5,CASSYGQGNGNTIYF,TGTGCCAGCAGTTACGGACAGGGGAATGGAAACACCATATATTTT
-,-,TRBJ1-3,TRBV2,CASMRGDSGNTIYF,TGTGCCAGCATGAGGGGGGACTCTGGAAACACCATATATTTT
-,-,TRBJ2-1,TRBV9,CASSPLLLGRYNEQFF,TGTGCCAGCAGCCCACTCCTCTTAGGACGCTACAATGAGCAGTTCTTC
-,-,TRBJ2-5,TRBV25-1,CASSEWAELETQYF,TGTGCCAGCAGTGAATGGGCGGAGTTGGAGACCCAGTACTTC
-,-,TRBJ2-6,TRBV27,CASSSEISGANVLTF,TGTGCCAGCAGTTCTGAAATCTCTGGGGCCAACGTCCTGACTTTC
-,-,TRBJ2-7,TRBV6-4,CASSDSVFLRFF,TGTGCCAGCAGTGACTCGGTATTTTTGAGGTTCTTC
TRBD1,-,TRBJ1-2,TRBV6-5,CASSYHPTGSYTF,TGTGCCAGCAGTTACCACCCGACAGGGAGCTACACCTTC
-,-,TRBJ2-5,TRBV28,CASSFGLAQETQYF,TGTGCCAGCAGTTTCGGACTCGCCCAAGAGACCCAGTACTTC
TRBD2,-,TRBJ2-3,TRBV11-2,CASSLGAGGPDTQYF,TGTGCCAGCAGCTTAGGAGCGGGAGGCCCAGATACGCAGTATTTT
-,-,TRBJ1-1,TRBV27,CASSFGQRTFF,TGTGCCAGCAGTTTTGGGCAGAGGACTTTCTTT
-,-,TRBJ2-2,TRBV29-1,CSVEDPGENTGELFF,TGCAGCGTTGAAGATCCTGGGGAGAACACCGGGGAGCTGTTTTTT
-,-,TRBJ1-5,TRBV2,CASKLGAFSNQPQHF,TGTGCCAGCAAGTTGGGGGCGTTCAGCAATCAGCCCCAGCATTTT
-,-,TRBJ2-2,TRBV5-8,CASSLINTGELFF,TGTGCCAGCAGCTTGATAAACACCGGGGAGCTGTTTTTT
-,-,TRBJ1-2,TRBV7-2,CAYNTLEGGYTF,TGTGCCTACAACACTCTAGAGGGGGGCTACACCTTC
-,-,TRBJ2-5,TRBV7-9,CASRKGGVETQYF,TGTGCCAGCAGGAAAGGAGGGGTGGAGACCCAGTACTTC
-,-,TRBJ2-7,TRBV7-2,CASSITGTASSYEQYF,TGTGCCAGCAGCATAACCGGGACCGCTTCCTCCTACGAGCAGTACTTC
-,-,TRBJ2-3,TRBV5-6,CASSWGGTSTDTQYF,TGTGCCAGCAGCTGGGGAGGAACTTCCACAGATACGCAGTATTTT
-,-,TRBJ2-7,TRBV19,CASSYRDSYEQYF,TGTGCCAGTAGCTACAGGGATTCCTACGAGCAGTACTTC
-,-,TRBJ2-4,TRBV7-9,CASSSRDGGTLAKNIQYF,TGTGCCAGCAGCTCCCGGGACGGGGGAACTCTAGCCAAAAACATTCAGTACTTC
TRBD2,-,TRBJ2-7,TRBV4-1,CASSWRTSGMYEQYF,TGCGCCAGCAGCTGGAGGACTAGCGGTATGTACGAGCAGTACTTC
-,-,TRBJ2-1,TRBV14,CASSQDYSYNEQFF,TGTGCCAGCAGCCAAGACTATTCCTACAATGAGCAGTTCTTC
-,-,TRBJ2-2,TRBV4-2,CASSQWLVGAANTGELFF,TGTGCCAGCAGCCAATGGCTTGTCGGAGCCGCGAACACCGGGGAGCTGTTTTTT